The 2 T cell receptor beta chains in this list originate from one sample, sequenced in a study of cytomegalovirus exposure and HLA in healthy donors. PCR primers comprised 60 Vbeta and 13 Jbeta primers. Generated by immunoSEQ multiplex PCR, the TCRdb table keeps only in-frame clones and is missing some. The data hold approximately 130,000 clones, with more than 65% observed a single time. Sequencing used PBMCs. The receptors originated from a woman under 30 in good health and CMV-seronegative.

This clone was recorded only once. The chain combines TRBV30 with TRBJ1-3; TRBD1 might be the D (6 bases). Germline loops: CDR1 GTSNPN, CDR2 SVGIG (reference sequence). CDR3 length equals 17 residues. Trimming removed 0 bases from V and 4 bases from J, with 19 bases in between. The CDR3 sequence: CAWSVGWAGTSGNTIYF. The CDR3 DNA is TGTGCCTGGAGTGTCGGGTGGGCAGGGACATCAGGAAACACCATATATTTT.

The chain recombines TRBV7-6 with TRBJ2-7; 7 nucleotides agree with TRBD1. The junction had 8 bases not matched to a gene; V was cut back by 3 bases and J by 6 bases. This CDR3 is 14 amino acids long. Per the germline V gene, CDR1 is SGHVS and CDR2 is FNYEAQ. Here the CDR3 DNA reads TGTGCCAGCAGCTTCGGACAGGAATGGGGCGAGCAGTACTTC. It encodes CASSFGQEWGEQYF.